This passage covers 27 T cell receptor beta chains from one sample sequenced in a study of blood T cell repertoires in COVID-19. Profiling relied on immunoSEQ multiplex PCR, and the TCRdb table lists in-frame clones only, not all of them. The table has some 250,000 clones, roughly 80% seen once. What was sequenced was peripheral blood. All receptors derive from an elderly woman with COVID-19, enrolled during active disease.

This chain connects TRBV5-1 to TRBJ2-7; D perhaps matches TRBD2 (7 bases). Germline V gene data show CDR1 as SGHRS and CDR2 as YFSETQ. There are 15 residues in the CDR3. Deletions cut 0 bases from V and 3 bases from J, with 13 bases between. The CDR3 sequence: CASSLAGGLNYEQYF. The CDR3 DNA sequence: TGCGCCAGCAGCTTGGCCGGGGGGCTGAACTACGAGCAGTACTTC. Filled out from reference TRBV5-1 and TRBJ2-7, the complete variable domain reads KAGVTQTPRYLIKTRGQQVTLSCSPISGHRSVSWYQQTPGQGLQFLFEYFSETQRNKGNFPGRFSGRQFSNSRSEMNVSTLELGDSALYLCASSLAGGLNYEQYFGPGTRLTVT.

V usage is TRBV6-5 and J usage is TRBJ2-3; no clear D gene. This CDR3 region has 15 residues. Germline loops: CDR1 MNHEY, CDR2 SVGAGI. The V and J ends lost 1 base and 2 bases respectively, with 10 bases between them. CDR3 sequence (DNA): TGTGCCAGCAGTTACTTTAATAGCCCCACAGATACGCAGTATTTT. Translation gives CASSYFNSPTDTQYF.

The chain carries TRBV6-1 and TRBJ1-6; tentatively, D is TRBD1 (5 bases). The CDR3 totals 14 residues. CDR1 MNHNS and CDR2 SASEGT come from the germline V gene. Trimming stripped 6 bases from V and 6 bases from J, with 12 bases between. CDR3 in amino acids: CASRDSLPNSPLHF. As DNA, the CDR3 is TGTGCCAGCAGAGACAGTCTCCCTAATTCACCCCTCCACTTT.

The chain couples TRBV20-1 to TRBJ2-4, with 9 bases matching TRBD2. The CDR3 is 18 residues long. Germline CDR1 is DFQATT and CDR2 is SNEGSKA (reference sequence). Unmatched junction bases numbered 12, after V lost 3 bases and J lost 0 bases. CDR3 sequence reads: CSASIMRGGEGAKNIQYF. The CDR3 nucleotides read TGCAGTGCTAGTATAATGCGGGGGGGCGAAGGAGCCAAAAACATTCAGTACTTC.

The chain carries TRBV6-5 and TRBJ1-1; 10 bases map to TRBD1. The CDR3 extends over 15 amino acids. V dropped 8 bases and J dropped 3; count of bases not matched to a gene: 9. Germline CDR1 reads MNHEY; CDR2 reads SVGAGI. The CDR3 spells CASHRDRGLYTEAFF. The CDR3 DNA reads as TGTGCCAGCCACCGGGACAGGGGTCTATACACTGAAGCTTTCTTT.

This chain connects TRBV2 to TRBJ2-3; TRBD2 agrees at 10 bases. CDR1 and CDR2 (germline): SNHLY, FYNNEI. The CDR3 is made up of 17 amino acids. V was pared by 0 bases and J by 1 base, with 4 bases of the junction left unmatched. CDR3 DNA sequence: TGTGCCAGCAGTGAAGCAGGAGCGGGAGGGCGCACAGATACGCAGTATTTT. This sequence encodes CASSEAGAGGRTDTQYF.

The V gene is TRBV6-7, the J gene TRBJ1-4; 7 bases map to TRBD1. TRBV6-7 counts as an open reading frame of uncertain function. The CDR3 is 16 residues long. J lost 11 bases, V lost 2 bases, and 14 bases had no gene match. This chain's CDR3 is CASSYLKHRDRVKLFF. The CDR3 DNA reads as TGTGCCAGCAGTTACCTAAAGCACCGAGACAGGGTCAAACTGTTTTTT.

In DNA form, the CDR3 reads TGTGCCAGCGTCCTTGGGACAGGGGTCACCGGGGAGCTGTTTTTT. Residues: CASVLGTGVTGELFF. The chain links TRBV28 to TRBJ2-2; 10 bases are shared with TRBD1. The germline V gene has CDR1 MDHEN and CDR2 SYDVKM. This CDR3 comprises 15 residues. Losses at the gene ends were 8 bases for V and 4 bases for J; bases not matched to a gene: 7.

The DNA for the CDR3 is TGTGCCAGCAGCCCGACTAGCTGGCTCAATGAGCAGTTCTTC. It is translated as CASSPTSWLNEQFF. This chain links TRBV27 with TRBJ2-1, with 7 bases that match TRBD2. Trimming removed 6 bases from V and 6 bases from J; junction bases left unmatched: 8. The CDR3 extends over 14 amino acids. Looked up from germline, CDR1 is MNHEY and CDR2 is SMNVEV (reference sequence).

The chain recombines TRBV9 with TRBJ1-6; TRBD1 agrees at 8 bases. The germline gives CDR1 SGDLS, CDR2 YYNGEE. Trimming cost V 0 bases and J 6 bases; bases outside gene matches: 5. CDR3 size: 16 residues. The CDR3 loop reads CASSVGQGASNSPLHF. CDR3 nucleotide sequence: TGTGCCAGCAGCGTAGGTCAGGGGGCTTCTAATTCACCCCTCCACTTT.

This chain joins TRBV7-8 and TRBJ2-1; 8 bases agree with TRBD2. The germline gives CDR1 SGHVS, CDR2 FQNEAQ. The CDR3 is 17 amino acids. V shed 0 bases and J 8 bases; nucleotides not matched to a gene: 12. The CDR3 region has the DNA TGTGCCAGCAGCTTAGCTGGAGGGGGAGCGGGAGTCGATGAGCAGTTCTTC. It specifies CASSLAGGGAGVDEQFF. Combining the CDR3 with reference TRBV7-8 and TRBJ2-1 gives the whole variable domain GAGVSQSPRYKVAKRGQDVALRCDPISGHVSLFWYQQALGQGPEFLTYFQNEAQLDKSGLPSDRFFAERPEGSVSTLKIQRTQQEDSAVYLCASSLAGGGAGVDEQFFGPGTRLTVL.

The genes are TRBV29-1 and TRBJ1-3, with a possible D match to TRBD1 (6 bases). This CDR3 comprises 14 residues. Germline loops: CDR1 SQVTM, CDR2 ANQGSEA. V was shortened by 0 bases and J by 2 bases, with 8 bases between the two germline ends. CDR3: CSVEDGQTGNTIYF. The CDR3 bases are TGCAGCGTTGAAGATGGACAGACTGGAAACACCATATATTTT.

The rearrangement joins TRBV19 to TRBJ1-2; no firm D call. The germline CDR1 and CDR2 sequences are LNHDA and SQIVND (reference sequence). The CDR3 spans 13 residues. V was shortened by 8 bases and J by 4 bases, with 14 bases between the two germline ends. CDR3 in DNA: TGTGCCAGTCGGGCACCTAGCAGCTATGGCTACACCTTC. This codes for CASRAPSSYGYTF.

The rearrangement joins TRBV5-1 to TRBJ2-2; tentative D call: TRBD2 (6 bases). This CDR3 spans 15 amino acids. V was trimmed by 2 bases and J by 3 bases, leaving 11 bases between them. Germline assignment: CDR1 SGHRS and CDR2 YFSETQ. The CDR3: CASSFGGGHTGELFF. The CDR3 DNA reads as TGCGCCAGCAGCTTTGGGGGAGGTCACACCGGGGAGCTGTTTTTT. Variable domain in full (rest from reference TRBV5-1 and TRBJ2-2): KAGVTQTPRYLIKTRGQQVTLSCSPISGHRSVSWYQQTPGQGLQFLFEYFSETQRNKGNFPGRFSGRQFSNSRSEMNVSTLELGDSALYLCASSFGGGHTGELFFGEGSRLTVL.

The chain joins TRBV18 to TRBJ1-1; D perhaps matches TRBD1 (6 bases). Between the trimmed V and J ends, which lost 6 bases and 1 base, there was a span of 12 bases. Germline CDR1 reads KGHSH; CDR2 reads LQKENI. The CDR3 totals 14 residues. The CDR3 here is CASSRETGNTEAFF. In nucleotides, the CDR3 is TGTGCCAGCTCCCGAGAGACAGGGAACACTGAAGCTTTCTTT.

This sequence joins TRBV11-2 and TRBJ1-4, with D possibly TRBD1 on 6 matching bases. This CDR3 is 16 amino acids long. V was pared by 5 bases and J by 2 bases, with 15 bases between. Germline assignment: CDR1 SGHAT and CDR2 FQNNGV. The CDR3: CASSRKGGPTNEKLFF. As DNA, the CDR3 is TGTGCCAGCAGCCGTAAGGGGGGGCCGACTAATGAAAAACTGTTTTTT.

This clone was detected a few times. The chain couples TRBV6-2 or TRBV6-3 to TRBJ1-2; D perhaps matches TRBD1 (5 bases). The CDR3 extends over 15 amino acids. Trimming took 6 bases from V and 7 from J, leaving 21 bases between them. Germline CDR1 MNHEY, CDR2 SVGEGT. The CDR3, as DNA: TGTGCCAGCAGCTTCCCCGCAGGGCAGGCTTTTGGCTACACCTTC. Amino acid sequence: CASSFPAGQAFGYTF.

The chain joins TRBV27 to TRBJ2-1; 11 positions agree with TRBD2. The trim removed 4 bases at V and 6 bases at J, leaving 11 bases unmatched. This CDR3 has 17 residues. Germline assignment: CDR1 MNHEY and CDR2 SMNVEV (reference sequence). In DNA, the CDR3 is TGTGCCAGCAGTTCCGGCCCGCTAGCGGGGGGCTTCAATGAGCAGTTCTTC. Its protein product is CASSSGPLAGGFNEQFF.

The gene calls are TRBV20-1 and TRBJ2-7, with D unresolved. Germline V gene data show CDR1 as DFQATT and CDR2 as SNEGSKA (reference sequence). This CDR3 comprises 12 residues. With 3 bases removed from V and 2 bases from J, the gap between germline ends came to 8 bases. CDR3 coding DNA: TGCAGTGCTAGTGGCAGGACCTACGAGCAGTACTTC. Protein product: CSASGRTYEQYF.

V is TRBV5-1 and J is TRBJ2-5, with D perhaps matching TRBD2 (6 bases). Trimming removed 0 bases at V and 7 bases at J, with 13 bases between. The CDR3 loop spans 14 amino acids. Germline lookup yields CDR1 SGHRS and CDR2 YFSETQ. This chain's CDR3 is CASSLGLEGGTQYF. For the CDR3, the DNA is TGCGCCAGCAGCTTGGGACTAGAAGGAGGGACCCAGTACTTC.

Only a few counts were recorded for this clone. In nucleotides, the CDR3 is TGTGCTAGTGGCTGGGAGGGGACTGAAGCTTTCTTT. Protein: CASGWEGTEAFF. V gene TRBV12-5 combines with J gene TRBJ1-1; perhaps TRBD1 as D (5 bases). Germline loops: CDR1 LGHNT, CDR2 FRNRAP. The V end was cut by 6 bases, the J end by 5 bases, with 10 bases between. The CDR3 is 12 residues long. Looking up the rest from reference TRBV12-5 and TRBJ1-1 gives the full variable domain: DARVTQTPRHKVTEMGQEVTMRCQPILGHNTVFWYRQTMMQGLELLAYFRNRAPLDDSGMPKDRFSAEMPDATLATLKIQPSEPRDSAVYFCASGWEGTEAFFGQGTRLTVV.

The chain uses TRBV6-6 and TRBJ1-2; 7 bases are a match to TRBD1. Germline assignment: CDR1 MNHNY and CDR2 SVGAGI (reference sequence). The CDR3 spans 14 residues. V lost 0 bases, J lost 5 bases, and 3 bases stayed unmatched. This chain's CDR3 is CASSYSGQPYGYTF. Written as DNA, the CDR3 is TGTGCCAGCAGTTACTCGGGACAGCCATATGGCTACACCTTC.

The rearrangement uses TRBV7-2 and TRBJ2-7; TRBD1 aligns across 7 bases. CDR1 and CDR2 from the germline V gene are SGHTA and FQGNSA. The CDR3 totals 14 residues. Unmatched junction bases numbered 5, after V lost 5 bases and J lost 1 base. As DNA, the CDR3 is TGTGCCAGCAGCGAACAGGGGTGGTCCTACGAGCAGTACTTC. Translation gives CASSEQGWSYEQYF.

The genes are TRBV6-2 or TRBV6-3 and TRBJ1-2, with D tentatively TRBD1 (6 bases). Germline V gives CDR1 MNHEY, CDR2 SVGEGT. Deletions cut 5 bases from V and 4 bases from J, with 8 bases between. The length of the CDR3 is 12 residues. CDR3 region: CASSQDSYGYTF. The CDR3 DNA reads TGTGCCAGCAGTCAGGACAGCTATGGCTACACCTTC.

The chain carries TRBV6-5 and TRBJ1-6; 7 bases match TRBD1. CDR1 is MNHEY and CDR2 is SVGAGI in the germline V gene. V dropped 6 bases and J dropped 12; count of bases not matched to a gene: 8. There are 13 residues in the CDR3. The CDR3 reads CASRLDRAEPLHF. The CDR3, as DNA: TGTGCCAGCAGACTAGACAGGGCTGAACCCCTCCACTTT.

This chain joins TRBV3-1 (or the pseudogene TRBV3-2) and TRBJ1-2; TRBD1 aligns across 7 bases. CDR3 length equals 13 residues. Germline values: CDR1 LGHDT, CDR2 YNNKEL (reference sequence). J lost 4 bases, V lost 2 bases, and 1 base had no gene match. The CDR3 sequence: CASSQRTGYGYTF. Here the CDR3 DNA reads TGTGCCAGCAGCCAAAGGACAGGCTATGGCTACACCTTC.

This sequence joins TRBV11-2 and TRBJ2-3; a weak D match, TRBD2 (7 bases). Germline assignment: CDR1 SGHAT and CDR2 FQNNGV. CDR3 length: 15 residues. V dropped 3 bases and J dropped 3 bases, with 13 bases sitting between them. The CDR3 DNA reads TGTGCCAGCAGCTTTCGAGGGGGGGATACAGATACGCAGTATTTT. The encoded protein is CASSFRGGDTDTQYF.